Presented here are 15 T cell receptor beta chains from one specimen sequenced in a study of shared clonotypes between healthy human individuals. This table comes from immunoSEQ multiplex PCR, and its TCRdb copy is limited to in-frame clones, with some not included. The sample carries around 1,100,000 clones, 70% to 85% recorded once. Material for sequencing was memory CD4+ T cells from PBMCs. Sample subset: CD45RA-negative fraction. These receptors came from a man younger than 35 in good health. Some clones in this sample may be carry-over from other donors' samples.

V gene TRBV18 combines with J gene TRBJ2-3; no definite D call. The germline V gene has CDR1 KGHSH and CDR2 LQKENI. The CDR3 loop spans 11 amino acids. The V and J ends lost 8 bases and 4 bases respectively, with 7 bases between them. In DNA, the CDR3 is TGTGCCAGCCGATACGCAGATACGCAGTATTTT. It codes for CASRYADTQYF.

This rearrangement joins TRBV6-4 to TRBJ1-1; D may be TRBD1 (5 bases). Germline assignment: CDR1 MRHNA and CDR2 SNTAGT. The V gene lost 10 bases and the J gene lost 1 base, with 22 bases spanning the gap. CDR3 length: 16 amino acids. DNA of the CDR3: TGTGCCACAAGACCGTTGTTGGGCAGGGAGAACACTGAAGCTTTCTTT. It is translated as CATRPLLGRENTEAFF.

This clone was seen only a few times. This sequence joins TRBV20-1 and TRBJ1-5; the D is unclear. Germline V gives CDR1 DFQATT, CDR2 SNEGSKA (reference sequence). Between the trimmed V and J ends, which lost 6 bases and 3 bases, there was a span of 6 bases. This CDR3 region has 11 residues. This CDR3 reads CSALVNQPQHF. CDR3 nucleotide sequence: TGCAGTGCCCTCGTCAATCAGCCCCAGCATTTT.

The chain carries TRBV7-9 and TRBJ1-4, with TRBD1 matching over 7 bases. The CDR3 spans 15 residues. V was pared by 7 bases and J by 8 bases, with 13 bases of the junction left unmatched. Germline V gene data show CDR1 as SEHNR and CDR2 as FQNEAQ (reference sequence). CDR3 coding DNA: TGTGCCAGCATCTCCCTGGGGGACAGAGGCGAAAAACTGTTTTTT. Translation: CASISLGDRGEKLFF.

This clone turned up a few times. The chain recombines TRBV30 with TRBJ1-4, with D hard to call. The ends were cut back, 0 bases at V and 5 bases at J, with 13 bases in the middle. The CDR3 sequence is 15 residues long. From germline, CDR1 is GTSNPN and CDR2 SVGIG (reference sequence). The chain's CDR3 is CAWSVRGSGNEKLFF. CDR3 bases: TGTGCCTGGAGTGTACGAGGGTCGGGGAATGAAAAACTGTTTTTT. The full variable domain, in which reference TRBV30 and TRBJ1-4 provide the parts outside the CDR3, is SQTIHQWPATLVQPVGSPLSLECTVEGTSNPNLYWYRQAAGRGLQLLFYSVGIGQISSEVPQNLSASRPQDRQFILSSKKLLLSDSGFYLCAWSVRGSGNEKLFFGSGTQLSVL.

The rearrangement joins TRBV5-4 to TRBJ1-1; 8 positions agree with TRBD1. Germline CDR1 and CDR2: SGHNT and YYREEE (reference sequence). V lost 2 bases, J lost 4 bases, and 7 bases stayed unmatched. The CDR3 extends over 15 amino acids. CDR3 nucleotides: TGTGCCAGCAGCTTTGTGACAGGGGTAGGCACTGAAGCTTTCTTT. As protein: CASSFVTGVGTEAFF.

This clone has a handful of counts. In DNA form, the CDR3 reads TGCGCCAGCGCCCAGTCTAGCGGAGTCGTTAAGAACACCGGGGAGCTGTTTTTT. Translated, it gives CASAQSSGVVKNTGELFF. The chain combines TRBV5-1 with TRBJ2-2; 7 bases agree with TRBD2. CDR1 is SGHRS, CDR2 YFSETQ, per germline. The CDR3 extends over 18 amino acids. V trimming: 7 bases; J trimming: 1 base; junction bases outside the gene matches: 16.

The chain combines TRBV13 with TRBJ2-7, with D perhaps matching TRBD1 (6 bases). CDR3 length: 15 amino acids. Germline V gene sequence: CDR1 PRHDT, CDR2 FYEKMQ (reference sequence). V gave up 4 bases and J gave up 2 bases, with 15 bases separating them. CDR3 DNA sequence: TGTGCCAGCAGCTCGACAGGAAGCGGAACCTACGAGCAGTACTTC. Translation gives CASSSTGSGTYEQYF.

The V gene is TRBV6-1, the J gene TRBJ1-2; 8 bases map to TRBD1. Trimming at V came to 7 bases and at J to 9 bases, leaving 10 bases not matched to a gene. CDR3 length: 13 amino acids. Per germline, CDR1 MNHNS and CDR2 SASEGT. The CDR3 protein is CASNLRQGSSYTF. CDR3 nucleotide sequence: TGTGCCAGCAACCTGAGACAGGGGTCGAGCTACACCTTC.

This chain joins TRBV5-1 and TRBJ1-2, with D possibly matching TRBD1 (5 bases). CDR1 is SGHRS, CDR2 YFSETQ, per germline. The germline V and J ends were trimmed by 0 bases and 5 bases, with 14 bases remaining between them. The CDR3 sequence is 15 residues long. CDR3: CASSLDEGRSYGYTF. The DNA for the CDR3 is TGCGCCAGCAGCTTGGATGAGGGGCGCTCATATGGCTACACCTTC.

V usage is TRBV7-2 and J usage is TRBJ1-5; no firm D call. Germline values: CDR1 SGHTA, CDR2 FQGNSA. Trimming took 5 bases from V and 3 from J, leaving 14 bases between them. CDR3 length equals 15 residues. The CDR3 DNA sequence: TGTGCCAGCAGCCAGGTGGGCAGCTCCAATCAGCCCCAGCATTTT. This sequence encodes CASSQVGSSNQPQHF.

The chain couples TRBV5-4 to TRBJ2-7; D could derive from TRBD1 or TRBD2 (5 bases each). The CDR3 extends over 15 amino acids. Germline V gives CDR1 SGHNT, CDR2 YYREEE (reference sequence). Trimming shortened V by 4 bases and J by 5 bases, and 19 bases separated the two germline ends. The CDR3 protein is CASSALTGAGNEQYF. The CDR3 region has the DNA TGTGCCAGCAGCGCACTAACCGGGGCCGGTAACGAGCAGTACTTC.

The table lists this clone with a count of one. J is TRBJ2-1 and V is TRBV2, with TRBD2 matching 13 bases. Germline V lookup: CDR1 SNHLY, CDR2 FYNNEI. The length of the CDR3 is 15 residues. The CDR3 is CAGALAGGSYNEQFF. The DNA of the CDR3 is TGTGCAGGCGCACTAGCGGGAGGGTCGTACAATGAGCAGTTCTTC.

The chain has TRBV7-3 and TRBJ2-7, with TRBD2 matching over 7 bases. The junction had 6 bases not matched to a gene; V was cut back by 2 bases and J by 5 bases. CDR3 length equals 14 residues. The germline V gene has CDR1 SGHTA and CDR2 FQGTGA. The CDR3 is CASSLGRAFDEQYF. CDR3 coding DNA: TGTGCCAGCAGCTTAGGGAGGGCCTTTGACGAGCAGTACTTC. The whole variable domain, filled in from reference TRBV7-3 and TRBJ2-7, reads GAGVSQTPSNKVTEKGKYVELRCDPISGHTALYWYRQSLGQGPEFLIYFQGTGAADDSGLPNDRFFAVRPEGSVSTLKIQRTERGDSAVYLCASSLGRAFDEQYFGPGTRLTVT.

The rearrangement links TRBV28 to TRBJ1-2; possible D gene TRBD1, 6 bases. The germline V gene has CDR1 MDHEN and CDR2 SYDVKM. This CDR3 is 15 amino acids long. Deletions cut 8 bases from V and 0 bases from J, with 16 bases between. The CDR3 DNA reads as TGTGCCAGCTTCCCACAGGGAATAGCTAACTATGGCTACACCTTC. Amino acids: CASFPQGIANYGYTF.